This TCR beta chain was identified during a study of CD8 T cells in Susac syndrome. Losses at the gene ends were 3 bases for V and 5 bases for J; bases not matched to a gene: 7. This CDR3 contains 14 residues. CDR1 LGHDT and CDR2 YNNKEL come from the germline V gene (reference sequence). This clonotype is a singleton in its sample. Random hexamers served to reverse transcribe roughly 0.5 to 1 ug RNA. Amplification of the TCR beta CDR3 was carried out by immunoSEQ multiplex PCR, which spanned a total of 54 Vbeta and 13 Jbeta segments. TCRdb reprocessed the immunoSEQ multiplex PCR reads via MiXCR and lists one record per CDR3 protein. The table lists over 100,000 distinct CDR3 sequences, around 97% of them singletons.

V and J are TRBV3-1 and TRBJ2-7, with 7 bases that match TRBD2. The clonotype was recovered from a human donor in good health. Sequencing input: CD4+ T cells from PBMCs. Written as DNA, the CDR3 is TGTGCCAGCAGCCACGGGGGAGGGCCTGACGAGCAGTACTTC. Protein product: CASSHGGGPDEQYF.